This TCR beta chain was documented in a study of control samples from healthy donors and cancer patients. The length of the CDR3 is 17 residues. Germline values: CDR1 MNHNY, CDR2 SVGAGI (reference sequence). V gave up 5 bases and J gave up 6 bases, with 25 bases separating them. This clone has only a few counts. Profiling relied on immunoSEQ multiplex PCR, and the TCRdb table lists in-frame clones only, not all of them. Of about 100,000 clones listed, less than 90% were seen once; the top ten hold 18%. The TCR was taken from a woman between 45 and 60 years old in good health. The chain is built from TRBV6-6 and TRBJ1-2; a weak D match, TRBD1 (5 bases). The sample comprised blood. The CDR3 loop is CASSRATGTGKRDGYTF. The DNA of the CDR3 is TGTGCCAGCAGTCGCGCAACCGGGACGGGGAAGCGAGATGGCTACACCTTC.